This TCR beta chain is from a study of blood T cell repertoires in COVID-19. Overall study: The United States, Italy and Spain provided the acute and convalescent COVID-19 samples.

Germline V CDR1 and CDR2: SGDLS, YYNGEE. The CDR3 contains 15 residues. V lost 2 bases, J lost 4 bases, and 6 bases stayed unmatched. TCRdb's table, derived via immunoSEQ multiplex PCR, lists solely in-frame clones and lacks some. The sample holds about 47,000 clones, more than 80% seen once. Sequencing was performed on peripheral blood. The chain uses TRBV9 and TRBJ1-2, with 9 nucleotides matching TRBD1. This TCR was sampled from a man in his sixties with acute or convalescent COVID-19. The DNA of the CDR3 is TGTGCCAGCAGCGTTTGGACAGGGGAGGGCTATGGCTACACCTTC. It yields the protein CASSVWTGEGYGYTF.